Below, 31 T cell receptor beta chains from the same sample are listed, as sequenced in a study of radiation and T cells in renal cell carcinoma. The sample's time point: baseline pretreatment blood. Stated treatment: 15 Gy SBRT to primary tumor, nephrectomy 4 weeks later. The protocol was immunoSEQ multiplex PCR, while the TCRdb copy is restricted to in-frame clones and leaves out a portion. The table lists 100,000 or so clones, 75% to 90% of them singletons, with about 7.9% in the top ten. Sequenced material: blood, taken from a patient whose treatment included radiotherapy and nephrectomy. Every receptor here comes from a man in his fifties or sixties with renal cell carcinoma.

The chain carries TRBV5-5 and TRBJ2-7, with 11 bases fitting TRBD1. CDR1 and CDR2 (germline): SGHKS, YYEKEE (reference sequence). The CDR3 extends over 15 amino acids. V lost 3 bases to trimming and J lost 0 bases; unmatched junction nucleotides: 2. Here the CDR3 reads CASSWTGGFSYEQYF. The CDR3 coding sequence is TGTGCCAGCAGCTGGACAGGGGGCTTCTCCTACGAGCAGTACTTC.

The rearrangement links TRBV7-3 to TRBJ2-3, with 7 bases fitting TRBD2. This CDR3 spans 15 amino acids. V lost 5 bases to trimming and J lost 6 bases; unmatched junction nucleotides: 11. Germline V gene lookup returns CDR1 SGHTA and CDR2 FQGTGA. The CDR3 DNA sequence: TGTGCCAGCAGCCCCTGGGAGGGGCGCTGGGATACGCAGTATTTT. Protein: CASSPWEGRWDTQYF.

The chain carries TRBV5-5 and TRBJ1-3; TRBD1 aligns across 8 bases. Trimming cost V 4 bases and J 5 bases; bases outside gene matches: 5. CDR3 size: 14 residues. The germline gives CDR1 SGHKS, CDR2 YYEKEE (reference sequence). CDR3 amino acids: CASSDRTGRNTIYF. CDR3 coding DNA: TGTGCCAGCAGCGACCGGACAGGGAGAAACACCATATATTTT.

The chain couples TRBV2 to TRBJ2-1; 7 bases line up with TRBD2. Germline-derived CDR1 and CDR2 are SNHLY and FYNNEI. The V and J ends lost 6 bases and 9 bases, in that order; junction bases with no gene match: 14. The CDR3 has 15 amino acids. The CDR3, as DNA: TGTGCCAGCAGGAGGGAGGCTAGCGGCAATAGTGAGCAGTTCTTC. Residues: CASRREASGNSEQFF. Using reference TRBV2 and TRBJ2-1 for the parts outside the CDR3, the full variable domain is EPEVTQTPSHQVTQMGQEVILRCVPISNHLYFYWYRQILGQKVEFLVSFYNNEISEKSEIFDDQFSVERPDGSNFTLKIRSTKLEDSAMYFCASRREASGNSEQFFGPGTRLTVL.

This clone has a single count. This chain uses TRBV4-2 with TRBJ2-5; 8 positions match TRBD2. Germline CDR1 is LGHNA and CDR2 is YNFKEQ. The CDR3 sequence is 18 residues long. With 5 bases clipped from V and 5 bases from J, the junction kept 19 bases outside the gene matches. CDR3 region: CASSAHVAGGADSETQYF. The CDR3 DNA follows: TGTGCCAGCAGCGCTCATGTGGCCGGGGGGGCCGATAGTGAGACCCAGTACTTC.

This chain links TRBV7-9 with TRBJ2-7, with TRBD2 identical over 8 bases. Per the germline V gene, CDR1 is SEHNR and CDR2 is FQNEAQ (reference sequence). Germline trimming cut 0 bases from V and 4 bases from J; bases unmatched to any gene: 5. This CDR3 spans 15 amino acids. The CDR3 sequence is CASSLATSGPYEQYF. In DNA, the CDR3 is TGTGCCAGCAGCTTAGCAACTAGCGGACCTTACGAGCAGTACTTC.

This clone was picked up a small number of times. The DNA for the CDR3 is TGTGCCAGTAGTCTGGGACTAGCGGGAGAATTAGAGACCCAGTACTTC. It encodes CASSLGLAGELETQYF. The chain is built from TRBV19 and TRBJ2-5, with 14 bases that match TRBD2. The CDR3 sequence is 16 residues long. Germline V gene lookup returns CDR1 LNHDA and CDR2 SQIVND (reference sequence). V trimming: 5 bases; J trimming: 4 bases; junction bases outside the gene matches: 6.

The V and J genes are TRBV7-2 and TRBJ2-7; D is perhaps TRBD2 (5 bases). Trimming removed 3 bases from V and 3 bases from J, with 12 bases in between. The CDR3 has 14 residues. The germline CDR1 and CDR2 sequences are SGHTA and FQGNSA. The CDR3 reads CASSLLGSYYEQYF. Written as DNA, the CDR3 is TGTGCCAGCAGCTTGCTGGGGAGTTACTACGAGCAGTACTTC.

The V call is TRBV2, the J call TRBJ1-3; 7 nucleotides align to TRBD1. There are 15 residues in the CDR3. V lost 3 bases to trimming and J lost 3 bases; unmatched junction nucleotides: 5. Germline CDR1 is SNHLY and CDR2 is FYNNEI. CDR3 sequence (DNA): TGTGCCAGCAGTGACGGCAGGGGGGGTGGAAACACCATATATTTT. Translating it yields CASSDGRGGGNTIYF.

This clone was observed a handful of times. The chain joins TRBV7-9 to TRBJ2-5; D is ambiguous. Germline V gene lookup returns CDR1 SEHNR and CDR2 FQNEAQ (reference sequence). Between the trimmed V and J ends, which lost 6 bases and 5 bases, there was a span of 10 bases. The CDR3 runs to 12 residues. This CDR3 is CASSLSWETQYF. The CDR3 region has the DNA TGTGCCAGCAGTCTTAGCTGGGAGACCCAGTACTTC.

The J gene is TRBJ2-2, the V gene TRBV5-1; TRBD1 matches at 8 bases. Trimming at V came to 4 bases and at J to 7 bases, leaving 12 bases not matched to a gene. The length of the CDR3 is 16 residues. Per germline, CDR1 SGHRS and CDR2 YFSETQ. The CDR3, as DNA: TGCGCCAGCAGCCCGGGGACAGGCCTTGAGGGCGGGGAGCTGTTTTTT. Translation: CASSPGTGLEGGELFF.

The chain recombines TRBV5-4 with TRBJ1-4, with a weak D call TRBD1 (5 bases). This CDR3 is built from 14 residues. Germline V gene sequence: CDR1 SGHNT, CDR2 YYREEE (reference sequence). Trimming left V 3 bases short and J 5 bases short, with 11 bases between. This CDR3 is CASSSGQQNEKLFF. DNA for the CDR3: TGTGCCAGCAGCTCGGGGCAGCAGAATGAAAAACTGTTTTTT.

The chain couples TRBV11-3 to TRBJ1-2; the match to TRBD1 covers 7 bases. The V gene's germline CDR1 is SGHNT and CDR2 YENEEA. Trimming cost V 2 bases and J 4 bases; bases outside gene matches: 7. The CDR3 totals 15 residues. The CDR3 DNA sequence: TGTGCCAGCAGCTTAATGGGACAGCTAGGCTATGGCTACACCTTC. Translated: CASSLMGQLGYGYTF.

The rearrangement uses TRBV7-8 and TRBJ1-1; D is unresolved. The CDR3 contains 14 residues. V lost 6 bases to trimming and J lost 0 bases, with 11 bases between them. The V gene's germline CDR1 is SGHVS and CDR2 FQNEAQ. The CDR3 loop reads CASSLQPMNTEAFF. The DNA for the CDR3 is TGTGCCAGCAGTTTACAGCCCATGAACACTGAAGCTTTCTTT.

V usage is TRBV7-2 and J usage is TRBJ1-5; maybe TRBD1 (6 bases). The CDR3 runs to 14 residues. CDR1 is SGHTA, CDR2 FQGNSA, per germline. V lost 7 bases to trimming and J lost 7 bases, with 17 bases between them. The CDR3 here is CASIEQGGEQPQHF. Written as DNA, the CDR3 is TGTGCCAGCATCGAACAGGGAGGGGAGCAGCCCCAGCATTTT.

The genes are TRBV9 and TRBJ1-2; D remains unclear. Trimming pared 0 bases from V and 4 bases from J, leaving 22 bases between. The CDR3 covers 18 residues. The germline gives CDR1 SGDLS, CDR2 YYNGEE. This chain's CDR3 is CASSVGRQETTSLYGYTF. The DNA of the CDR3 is TGTGCCAGCAGCGTAGGTCGTCAGGAGACGACTTCTCTCTATGGCTACACCTTC.

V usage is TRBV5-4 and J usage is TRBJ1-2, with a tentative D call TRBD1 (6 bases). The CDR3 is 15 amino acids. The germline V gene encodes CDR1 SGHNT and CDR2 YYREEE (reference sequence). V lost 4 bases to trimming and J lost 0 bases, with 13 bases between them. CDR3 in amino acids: CASSKPGTPNYGYTF. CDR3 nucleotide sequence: TGTGCCAGCAGCAAACCCGGGACACCTAACTATGGCTACACCTTC.

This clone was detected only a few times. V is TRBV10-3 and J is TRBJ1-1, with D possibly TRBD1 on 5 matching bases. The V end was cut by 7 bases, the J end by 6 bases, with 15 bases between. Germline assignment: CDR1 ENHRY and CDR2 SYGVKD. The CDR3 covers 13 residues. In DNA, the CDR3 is TGTGCCATCACCCCGGGGGGTTCGGCTGAAGCTTTCTTT. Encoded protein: CAITPGGSAEAFF.

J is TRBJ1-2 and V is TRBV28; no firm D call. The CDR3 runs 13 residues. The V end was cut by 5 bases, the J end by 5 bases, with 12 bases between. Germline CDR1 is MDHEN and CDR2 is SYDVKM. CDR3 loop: CASSVRATYGYTF. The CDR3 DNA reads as TGTGCCAGCAGTGTACGGGCCACATATGGCTACACCTTC.

CDR3 protein: CASSIKGLEAFF. CDR3 nucleotides: TGTGCCAGTAGTATTAAAGGTTTAGAAGCTTTCTTT. The V and J genes are TRBV19 and TRBJ1-1; D not resolved. The CDR3 consists of 12 residues. V lost 3 bases and J lost 8, with 10 bases in between. Germline assignment: CDR1 LNHDA and CDR2 SQIVND (reference sequence).

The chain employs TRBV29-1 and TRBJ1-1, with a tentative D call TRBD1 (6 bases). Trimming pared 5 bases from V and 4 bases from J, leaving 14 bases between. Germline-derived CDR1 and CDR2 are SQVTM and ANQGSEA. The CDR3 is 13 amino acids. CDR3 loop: CSVHRVPVTEAFF. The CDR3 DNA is TGCAGCGTTCACAGGGTTCCCGTCACTGAAGCTTTCTTT. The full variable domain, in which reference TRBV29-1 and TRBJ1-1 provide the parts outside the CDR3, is SAVISQKPSRDICQRGTSLTIQCQVDSQVTMMFWYRQQPGQSLTLIATANQGSEATYESGFVIDKFPISRPNLTFSTLTVSNMSPEDSSIYLCSVHRVPVTEAFFGQGTRLTVV.

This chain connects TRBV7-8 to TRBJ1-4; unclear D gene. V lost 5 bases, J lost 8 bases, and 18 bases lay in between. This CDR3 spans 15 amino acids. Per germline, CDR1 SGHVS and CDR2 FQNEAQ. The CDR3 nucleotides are TGTGCCAGCAGCCGCAGGAGAACCCTGGAGGAAAAACTGTTTTTT. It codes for CASSRRRTLEEKLFF.

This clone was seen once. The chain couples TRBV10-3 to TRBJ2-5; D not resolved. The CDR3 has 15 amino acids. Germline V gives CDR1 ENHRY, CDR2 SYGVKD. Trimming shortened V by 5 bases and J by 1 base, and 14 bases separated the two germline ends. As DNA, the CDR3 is TGTGCCATCAGTCTGGCCCGGGTAGGCCAAGAGACCCAGTACTTC. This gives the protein CAISLARVGQETQYF.

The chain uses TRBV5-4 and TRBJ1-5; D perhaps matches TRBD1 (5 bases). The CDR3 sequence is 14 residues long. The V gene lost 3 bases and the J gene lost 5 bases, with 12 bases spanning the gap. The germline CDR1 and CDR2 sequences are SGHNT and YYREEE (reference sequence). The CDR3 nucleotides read TGTGCCAGCAGCTCCCAACGGGGGGATCAGCCCCAGCATTTT. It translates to CASSSQRGDQPQHF.

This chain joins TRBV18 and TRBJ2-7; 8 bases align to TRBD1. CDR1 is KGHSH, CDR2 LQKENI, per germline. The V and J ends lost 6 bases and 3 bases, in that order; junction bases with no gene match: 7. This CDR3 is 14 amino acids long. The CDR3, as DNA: TGTGCCAGCTCCCCTGGGACAGGTGACTACGAGCAGTACTTC. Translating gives CASSPGTGDYEQYF.

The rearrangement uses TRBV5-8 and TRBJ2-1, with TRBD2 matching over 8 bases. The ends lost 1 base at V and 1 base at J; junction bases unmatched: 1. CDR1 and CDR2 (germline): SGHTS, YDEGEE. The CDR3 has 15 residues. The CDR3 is CASSLRGGSYNEQFF. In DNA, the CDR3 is TGTGCCAGCAGCTTGCGGGGGGGGTCCTACAATGAGCAGTTCTTC.

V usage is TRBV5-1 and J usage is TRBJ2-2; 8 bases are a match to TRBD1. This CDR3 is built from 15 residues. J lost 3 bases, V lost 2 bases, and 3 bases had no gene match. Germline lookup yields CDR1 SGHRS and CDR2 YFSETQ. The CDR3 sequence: CASSLQTGDTGELFF. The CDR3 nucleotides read TGCGCCAGCAGCTTACAGACAGGGGACACCGGGGAGCTGTTTTTT.

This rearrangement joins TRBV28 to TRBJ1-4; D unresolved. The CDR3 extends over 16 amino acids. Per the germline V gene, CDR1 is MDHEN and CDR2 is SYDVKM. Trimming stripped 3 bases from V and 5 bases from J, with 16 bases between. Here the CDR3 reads CASSFSLPVKNEKLFF. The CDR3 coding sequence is TGTGCCAGCAGTTTTTCGCTGCCAGTGAAAAATGAAAAACTGTTTTTT. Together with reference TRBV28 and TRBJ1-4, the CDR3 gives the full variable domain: DVKVTQSSRYLVKRTGEKVFLECVQDMDHENMFWYRQDPGLGLRLIYFSYDVKMKEKGDIPEGYSVSREKKERFSLILESASTNQTSMYLCASSFSLPVKNEKLFFGSGTQLSVL.

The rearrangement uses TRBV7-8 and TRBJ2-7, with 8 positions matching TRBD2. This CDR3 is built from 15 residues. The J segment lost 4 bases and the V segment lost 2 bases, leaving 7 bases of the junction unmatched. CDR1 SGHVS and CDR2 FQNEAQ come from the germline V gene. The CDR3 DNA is TGTGCCAGCAGCTTACGGGCGGGAGGCGGTTACGAGCAGTACTTC. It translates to CASSLRAGGGYEQYF.

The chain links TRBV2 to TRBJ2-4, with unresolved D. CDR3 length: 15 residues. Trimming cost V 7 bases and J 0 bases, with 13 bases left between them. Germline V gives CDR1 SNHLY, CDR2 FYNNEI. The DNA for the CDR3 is TGTGCCAGCACTCAGTCAGAGTTAGCCAAAAACATTCAGTACTTC. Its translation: CASTQSELAKNIQYF.

CDR3 protein: CASSKDRINEQYF. The CDR3 DNA follows: TGTGCCAGCAGTAAGGACAGGATCAACGAGCAGTACTTC. This chain links TRBV28 with TRBJ2-7, with TRBD1 identical over 7 bases. The CDR3 is made up of 13 amino acids. J lost 5 bases, V lost 5 bases, and 6 bases had no gene match. The germline V gene has CDR1 MDHEN and CDR2 SYDVKM.